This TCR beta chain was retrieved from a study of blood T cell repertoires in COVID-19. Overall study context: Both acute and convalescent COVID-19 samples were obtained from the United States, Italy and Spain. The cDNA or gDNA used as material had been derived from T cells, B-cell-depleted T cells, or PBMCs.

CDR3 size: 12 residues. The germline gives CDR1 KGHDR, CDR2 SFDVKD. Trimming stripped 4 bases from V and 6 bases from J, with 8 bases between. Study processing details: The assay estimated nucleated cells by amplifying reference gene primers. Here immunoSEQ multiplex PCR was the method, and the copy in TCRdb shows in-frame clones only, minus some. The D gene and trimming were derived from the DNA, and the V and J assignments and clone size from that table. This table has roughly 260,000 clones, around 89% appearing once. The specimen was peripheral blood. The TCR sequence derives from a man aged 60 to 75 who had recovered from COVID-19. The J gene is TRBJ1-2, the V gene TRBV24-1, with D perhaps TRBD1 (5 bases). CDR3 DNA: TGTGCCACCAGTGACACCAGGGATGGCTACACCTTC. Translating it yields CATSDTRDGYTF.